This T cell receptor beta chain was recovered during a study of blood T cell repertoires in COVID-19. Across the whole study: From the United States, Italy and Spain came samples of acute and convalescent COVID-19. Sources were T cells, B-cell-depleted T cells, or PBMCs; the material itself was cDNA or gDNA.

This CDR3 spans 15 amino acids. The V and J ends lost 4 bases and 2 bases, in that order; junction bases with no gene match: 8. Germline CDR1 and CDR2: WNHNN and SYGVQD (reference sequence). Here immunoSEQ multiplex PCR was the method, and the copy in TCRdb shows in-frame clones only, minus some. This table has about 90,000 clones, approximately 80% appearing once. The sample was peripheral blood. The TCR originated in a woman in her seventies with active or convalescent COVID-19. This rearrangement joins TRBV10-1 to TRBJ2-7, with 7 bases that match TRBD2. CDR3 DNA: TGCGCCAGCAGTGCGGAGGCTAGCGGTACCTACGAGCAGTACTTC. Translated: CASSAEASGTYEQYF.